The 31 T cell receptor beta chains listed next were all sequenced from one sample in a study of tumor and adjacent non-tumor tissue in lung cancer. RNA was extracted from bulk tissue without any cell sorting. The library came from three nested PCR rounds adapted from ARM-PCR protocols. TCRdb re-called the multiplex PCR reads through MiXCR, storing one row per CDR3 protein. Counted here are roughly 120,000 distinct CDR3 sequences, over 75% occurring once; the ten biggest clones make up under 25%. Sequencing was done on a sample of lung tumor tissue. The receptor source for this set is a man in his 70s with non-small cell lung cancer.

In regard to this clonotype: Because the CDR3 is missing its conserved closing phenylalanine or tryptophan, this is likely a read error. V and J are TRBV28 and TRBJ1-6; D unclear. The germline V gene encodes CDR1 MDHEN and CDR2 SYDVKM. The CDR3 extends over 15 amino acids. CDR3 sequence reads: CASSLYRRRNSPLHY. The CDR3 coding sequence is TGTGCCAGTAGTTTATACCGGCGTCGGAATTCACCCCTCCACTAT.

Comments on this clonotype: The junction shows a germline mismatch at one end, possibly a read error. V usage is TRBV11-3 and J usage is TRBJ2-1; D perhaps matches TRBD2 (7 bases). Germline V gene lookup returns CDR1 SGHNT and CDR2 YENEEA. The CDR3 is made up of 16 amino acids. The CDR3: CASSLDPTGGRGKQFF. As DNA, the CDR3 is TGCGCCAGCAGCTTGGATCCCACGGGGGGCAGGGGTAAGCAGTTCTTC.

Regarding this clonotype: Relative to the germline gene, one junction end is altered; a read error may explain this. V usage is TRBV6-5 and J usage is TRBJ2-7; possible D gene TRBD2, 5 bases. This CDR3 is 17 amino acids long. Germline assignment: CDR1 MNHEY and CDR2 SVGAGI. CDR3 protein: CASMRLTGGSSSCEQYF. The CDR3 DNA is TGTGCCAGCATGCGACTAACCGGCGGGTCAAGCTCCTGCGAGCAGTACTTC.

Concerning this clonotype itself: The CDR3 does not close with the conserved phenylalanine or tryptophan, likely indicating a read error. The chain carries TRBV29-1 and TRBJ1-2, with D perhaps TRBD1 (6 bases). From germline, CDR1 is SQVTM and CDR2 ANQGSEA. The CDR3 extends over 13 amino acids. Trimming removed 8 bases from V and 5 bases from J, with 18 bases in between. Written as DNA, the CDR3 is TGCAGCATCCGAAGGGAGGGGGGTTATGGCTACACCTTG. Protein product: CSIRREGGYGYTL.

Concerning this clonotype itself: This CDR3 is missing its conserved last phenylalanine or tryptophan, likely due to a read error. The gene calls are TRBV6-5 and TRBJ1-2; a possible D gene is TRBD1 (6 bases). Germline CDR1 and CDR2: MNHEY and SVGAGI. This CDR3 comprises 15 residues. CDR3 sequence (DNA): TGTGTCAGCAGCCACCGTAGGGGGAGGGACTATGGCTACACCTAC. This sequence encodes CVSSHRRGRDYGYTY.

About this clonotype itself: The CDR3 ends on some other residue instead of the conserved phenylalanine or tryptophan, so this is likely a read error. The chain links TRBV6-2 or TRBV6-3 to TRBJ2-7, with D possibly being TRBD1 (6 bases). Per the germline V gene, CDR1 is MNHEY and CDR2 is SVGEGT. The CDR3 has 17 residues. This chain's CDR3 is CASSYGTRGYSSYKQYL. The CDR3 DNA sequence: TGTGCCAGCAGTTACGGTACCAGGGGATATTCCTCCTACAAGCAGTACCTC.

Remarks on this clonotype: The conserved closing phenylalanine or tryptophan is absent in this CDR3, likely reflecting a read error. The gene calls are TRBV6-5 and TRBJ2-7, with D hard to call. V lost 3 bases to trimming and J lost 0 bases, with 6 bases between them. This CDR3 comprises 13 residues. CDR1 and CDR2 from the germline V gene are MNHEY and SVGAGI. CDR3 DNA: TGTGCCAGCAGTTATACAGACTCCTACGAGCAGTACTAC. As protein: CASSYTDSYEQYY.

Concerning this clonotype itself: At one boundary the junction diverges from the germline segment, which might be a read error. V usage is TRBV28 and J usage is TRBJ1-4; no clear D gene. The CDR3 totals 17 residues. Germline CDR1 MDHEN, CDR2 SYDVKM. The CDR3 nucleotides are TGTGCCAGCAGTTTCGCTATCTGGCAGACAACTAATGAAAAACTGTCTTTT. It encodes CASSFAIWQTTNEKLSF.

In its sample, this clonotype was seen many times. Germline and junction disagree at one end, which may indicate a read error. The chain links TRBV20-1 to TRBJ1-2; TRBD1 aligns across 7 bases. The CDR3 is 13 residues long. Germline V gene data show CDR1 as DFQATT and CDR2 as SNEGSKA (reference sequence). CDR3 in DNA: TGCAGTACTAGTAACAGGGGTGACTATGGCTACACCTTC. This sequence encodes CSTSNRGDYGYTF.

This clonotype was seen a handful of times. The J gene is TRBJ2-2, the V gene TRBV4-1, with D uncertain. This CDR3 is built from 15 residues. The V end was cut by 3 bases, the J end by 3 bases, with 11 bases between. The V gene's germline CDR1 is MGHRA and CDR2 YSYEKL. DNA for the CDR3: TGCGCCAGCAGCCAGTGGATAGGGCACACCGGGGAGCTGTTTTTT. It translates to CASSQWIGHTGELFF.

The chain links TRBV20-1 to TRBJ1-3, with D unresolved. Germline lookup yields CDR1 DFQATT and CDR2 SNEGSKA (reference sequence). The CDR3 runs to 14 residues. CDR3 DNA: TGCTGTGTTAGAGCTAGCAGTTCTGGAAACACCATATATTTT. As protein: CCVRASSSGNTIYF.

In this sample, this clonotype turned up once. The junction and the germline gene differ at one end; a read error may be behind it. This chain's CDR3 is CASSSIGGGTDAFF. CDR3 bases: TGTGCCAGCAGTTCGATCGGAGGAGGCACTGATGCTTTCTTT. The genes are TRBV6-2 or TRBV6-3 and TRBJ1-1; D unclear. Germline V lookup: CDR1 MNHEY, CDR2 SVGEGT. The CDR3 spans 14 residues.

This chain links TRBV6-2 or TRBV6-3 with TRBJ2-7, with TRBD1 as a possible D gene (6 bases). The CDR3 sequence is 16 residues long. V gave up 2 bases and J gave up 13 bases, with 27 bases separating them. Germline lookup yields CDR1 MNHEY and CDR2 SVGEGT. CDR3 DNA sequence: TGTGCCAGCAGTTACCGGACAGTACTTTCCTCCTACGAGTATTACTTC. Amino acid sequence: CASSYRTVLSSYEYYF.

This clonotype appeared a single time. An end of the junction does not agree with germline; a read error may underlie this. This sequence joins TRBV4-1 and TRBJ1-6, with a possible D match to TRBD1 (5 bases). Looked up from germline, CDR1 is MGHRA and CDR2 is YSYEKL. The length of the CDR3 is 19 residues. The CDR3, as DNA: TGCGCCAGCAGCCGAGAGGGTCAGGGCCAGGCATCCTATAATACACCCCTCCACTTT. Protein sequence: CASSREGQGQASYNTPLHF.

This chain's CDR3 is CAPPTALHF. The CDR3 coding sequence is TGTGCCCCCCCAACAGCCCTCCACTTT. The rearrangement joins TRBV12-3 or TRBV12-4 to TRBJ1-6; D is uncertain. This CDR3 comprises 9 residues. V lost 11 bases and J 14 bases, leaving 10 bases between the germline ends.

On this clonotype: Likely a read error: the CDR3 ends without its conserved phenylalanine or tryptophan. V gene TRBV12-3 or TRBV12-4 combines with J gene TRBJ2-3; D is unresolved. The CDR3 is 11 amino acids. CDR3 DNA: TGTGCTAGCTGTATTAAAGATACGCAGTATTTG. It specifies CASCIKDTQYL.

Regarding this clonotype: The conserved phenylalanine or tryptophan is not found at the CDR3 terminus, so this likely reflects a read error. No DNA is shown, since the ends of the CDR3 on it are uncertain; the CDR3 is the one TCRdb lists. The chain is built from TRBV11-2 and TRBJ2-1; the D call of TRBD2 is as the table states it, not checked on the DNA. Including both end residues, the CDR3 is 14 amino acids long. Germline V CDR1 and CDR2: SGHAT, FQNNGV. Here the CDR3 reads CASSLYRLVSEQFL.

This clonotype was counted once. An end of the junction differs from the germline gene, which may be a read error. V and J are TRBV6-2 or TRBV6-3 and TRBJ2-1; no firm D call. This CDR3 has 13 amino acids. Germline-derived CDR1 and CDR2 are MNHEY and SVGEGT. Written as DNA, the CDR3 is TGTACCAGCAACAGAGGCGCGTATAATGAGCAGTTCTTC. Translated, it gives CTSNRGAYNEQFF.

The chain uses TRBV4-2 and TRBJ1-1; 11 bases agree with TRBD1. V gave up 0 bases and J gave up 1 base; unmatched junction bases: 7. Germline CDR1 and CDR2: LGHNA and YNFKEQ. The CDR3 has 18 residues. CDR3 in DNA: TGTGCCAGCAGCCAAGATCTAGGACAGGGGGCCCGGAACACTGAAGCTTTCTTT. Amino acids: CASSQDLGQGARNTEAFF.

Of note for this clonotype: One end of the junction does not line up with germline, which may come from a read error. The chain has TRBV4-3 and TRBJ2-1, with 8 bases lining up with TRBD2. This CDR3 spans 17 amino acids. CDR1 is LGHNA and CDR2 is YSLEER in the germline V gene. As DNA, the CDR3 is TGCGCCAGCAGCGAAGACCCAGCGGGAGCTGAATACAAAGAGGAGTTCTTC. Protein sequence: CASSEDPAGAEYKEEFF.

Of note for this clonotype: Being one base from a much bigger clone, this may be a read error. V is TRBV20-1 and J is TRBJ1-2; no firm D call. Germline V gives CDR1 DFQATT, CDR2 SNEGSKA (reference sequence). This CDR3 contains 13 residues. V was cut by 8 bases and J by 5 bases, with 18 bases left in between. The DNA for the CDR3 is TGCAGTTCCCAGAGGCCCGGAGCGTATGGCTACACCTTC. Translating it yields CSSQRPGAYGYTF.

As regards this clonotype: The junction departs from germline at one end; a sequencing error may be responsible. This rearrangement joins TRBV6-6 to TRBJ2-7; tentative D call: TRBD1 (7 bases). This CDR3 comprises 14 residues. CDR1 and CDR2 (germline): MNHNY, SVGAGI (reference sequence). The CDR3 region is CANVAGGSSYDQYF. The CDR3 nucleotides are TGTGCCAACGTTGCAGGGGGGAGCTCCTACGATCAGTACTTC.

This clonotype was counted once. The conserved phenylalanine or tryptophan normally closing the CDR3 is absent here, so this likely arose from a read error. J is TRBJ2-7 and V is TRBV6-5; 9 positions match TRBD2. The CDR3 length is 15 residues. The germline CDR1 and CDR2 sequences are MNHEY and SVGAGI. CDR3 coding DNA: TGTGCCGTCGGAAGGGGACTAGCAGGTTCTTACGTGCAGTACTTG. It codes for CAVGRGLAGSYVQYL.

The J gene is TRBJ1-1, the V gene TRBV6-6; D gene ambiguous. Germline values: CDR1 MNHNY, CDR2 SVGAGI (reference sequence). There are 11 residues in the CDR3. V was clipped by 7 bases and J by 9 bases, with 12 bases between them. CDR3 sequence reads: CASTSRGQAFF. The CDR3 DNA sequence: TGTGCCAGCACCTCCCGCGGGCAAGCTTTCTTT.

Details on this clonotype: A read error may account for a junction end that differs from germline. J is TRBJ2-5 and V is TRBV20-1; TRBD1 might be the D (6 bases). The V gene's germline CDR1 is DFQATT and CDR2 SNEGSKA (reference sequence). The CDR3 totals 13 residues. The CDR3 spells CSDGDRRQETQHF. As DNA, the CDR3 is TGCAGTGATGGAGACAGGAGGCAAGAGACCCAGCACTTC.

The chain has TRBV2 and TRBJ1-2; TRBD1 is a possible D gene (5 bases). CDR1 and CDR2 from the germline V gene are SNHLY and FYNNEI. The CDR3 sequence is 16 residues long. Deletions cut 2 bases from V and 2 bases from J, with 15 bases between. The CDR3: CASSEKCSGHNYGYTF. The CDR3 bases are TGTGCCAGCAGTGAAAAGTGCTCCGGACACAACTATGGCTACACCTTC.

Only one count was recorded for this clonotype. A read error may account for a junction end that differs from germline. CDR3 sequence: CVSSYRANIGEPFF. The CDR3 DNA reads as TGTGTCAGCAGTTACCGAGCGAACATCGGAGAGCCGTTTTTT. The genes are TRBV12-3 or TRBV12-4 and TRBJ2-2, with D unclear. This CDR3 is built from 14 residues.

This clonotype was detected once. No conserved phenylalanine or tryptophan ends this CDR3, so it is likely a read error. Because the CDR3's place on the DNA is in doubt, the DNA is left out and the CDR3 is given as listed by TCRdb. The rearrangement joins TRBV11-1 to TRBJ2-1; the table's TRBD1 call for D was not verified on the DNA. The CDR3 is 16 residues long, ends included. The germline CDR1 and CDR2 sequences are SGHAT and FQDESV (reference sequence). The CDR3 sequence: CASSPRTGQGPHEKFS.

To note about this clonotype: The conserved phenylalanine or tryptophan normally closing the CDR3 is absent here, so this likely arose from a read error. The rearrangement links TRBV29-1 to TRBJ1-1; D remains ambiguous. V gave up 4 bases and J gave up 6 bases, with 12 bases separating them. Germline V CDR1 and CDR2: SQVTM, ANQGSEA. This CDR3 is 12 amino acids long. Here the CDR3 reads CSVVAVRPEAFI. CDR3 coding DNA: TGCAGCGTTGTAGCGGTGAGGCCTGAAGCTTTCATT.

This clonotype came up many times. The rearrangement links TRBV28 to TRBJ1-2; 9 nucleotides align to TRBD1. J lost 7 bases, V lost 1 base, and 13 bases had no gene match. Germline V lookup: CDR1 MDHEN, CDR2 SYDVKM. This CDR3 contains 17 residues. CDR3 sequence (DNA): TGTGCCAGCAGTTTATTATCGGGCACAGGGGGCACTCGTGGCTACACCTTC. Translated: CASSLLSGTGGTRGYTF.

This clonotype came up once. One end of the junction is discordant with germline, which a read error may explain. The chain is built from TRBV24-1 and TRBJ2-3; 7 bases align to TRBD2. Germline CDR1 and CDR2: KGHDR and SFDVKD. This CDR3 is built from 17 residues. CDR3 DNA: TGTGCCACCAGTAAGGGCGGGACTACTACTGTCACAGATATGCAGTATTTT. The encoded protein is CATSKGGTTTVTDMQYF.